This T cell receptor beta chain originates from a study of response to subunit inactivated influenza vaccine. In TCRdb, the RT-PCR reads were re-called with MiXCR into one record per CDR3 protein. Here the sample spans under 500,000 distinct CDR3 sequences, approximately 11% being singletons. On this clonotype: Its specificity is unknown.

General study findings and limits: That few new T cells are recruited by each seasonal influenza vaccination was the authors' suggestion.

Per germline, CDR1 LGHNA and CDR2 YSLEER. Trimming took off 0 bases at V and 4 bases at J, with 16 bases between the two ends. This CDR3 spans 16 amino acids. The sequence derives from a man in his forties or fifties who received an inactivated influenza vaccine. The rearrangement joins TRBV4-3 to TRBJ2-7; D possibly corresponds to TRBD1 (6 bases). The sample was PBMCs from blood, taken roughly 6 weeks after vaccination. DNA for the CDR3: TGCGCCAGCAGCCAAGATAGAGGGGGTCGTCTTTACGAGCAGTACTTC. Translation: CASSQDRGGRLYEQYF.